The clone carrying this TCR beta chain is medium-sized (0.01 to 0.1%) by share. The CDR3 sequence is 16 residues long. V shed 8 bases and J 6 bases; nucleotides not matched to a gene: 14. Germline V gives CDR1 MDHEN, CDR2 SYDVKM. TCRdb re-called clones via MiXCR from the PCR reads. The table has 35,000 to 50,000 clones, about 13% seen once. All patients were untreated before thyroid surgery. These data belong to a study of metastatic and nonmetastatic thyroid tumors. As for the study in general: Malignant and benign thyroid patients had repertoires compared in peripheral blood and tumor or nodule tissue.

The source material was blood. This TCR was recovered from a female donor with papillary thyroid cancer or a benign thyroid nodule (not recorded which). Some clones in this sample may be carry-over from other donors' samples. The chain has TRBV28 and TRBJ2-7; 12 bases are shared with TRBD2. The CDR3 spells CASVPPRTSGMSEQYF. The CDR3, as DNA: TGTGCCAGCGTCCCCCCCCGGACTAGCGGGATGAGCGAGCAGTACTTC.